Listed below are T cell receptor beta chains from one sample, sequenced in a study of T cells after yellow fever vaccination. TCRdb passed the 5' RACE reads through MiXCR, listing each CDR3 protein once. The table lists 150,000 to 200,000 distinct CDR3 sequences, more than 9.5% of them singletons. Sequencing was performed on CD8+ T cells sorted from PBMCs, taken 15 days after the yellow fever booster vaccination. Receptors were obtained from a young man who received the YFV17D yellow fever vaccine. CDR3s include the opening cysteine and the closing phenylalanine or tryptophan. D genes are given only for firm matches. Not all rows give a size; the values are once, few, many and, for expanded clones, a class.

TRBJ2-7 13 NA TRBV7-8 NA CASSHAASYEQYF TGTGCCAGCAGTCACGCCGCATCCTACGAGCAGTACTTC
TRBJ2-7 15 few TRBV4-1 NA CASSQEEGYAYEQYF TGCGCCAGCAGCCAAGAGGAGGGATATGCCTACGAGCAGTACTTC
TRBJ1-5 15 few TRBV9 NA CASSVGSYSNQPQHF TGTGCCAGCAGCGTAGGCAGTTATAGCAATCAGCCCCAGCATTTT
TRBJ2-1 14 NA TRBV10-2 NA CASSDLTGINEQFF TGCGCCAGCAGTGACCTGACAGGTATAAATGAGCAGTTCTTC
TRBJ2-3 17 NA TRBV2 NA CASSEAPGDGSSDTQYF TGTGCCAGCAGTGAAGCCCCGGGGGACGGATCTTCAGATACGCAGTATTTT
TRBJ2-1 16 many TRBV6-2/TRBV6-3 TRBD2 CASSRGLAGPYNEQFF TGTGCCAGCAGTCGTGGACTAGCGGGACCATACAATGAGCAGTTCTTC
TRBJ1-1 14 many TRBV5-1 NA CASSLGQMNTEAFF TGCGCCAGCAGCTTGGGACAGATGAACACTGAAGCTTTCTTT
TRBJ2-6 15 NA TRBV2 NA CATTQESSGANVLTF TGTGCCACCACCCAGGAGAGCTCTGGGGCCAACGTCCTGACTTTC
TRBJ1-2 14 NA TRBV3-1 NA CASSPTPQGGGYTF TGTGCCAGCAGCCCTACCCCACAGGGTGGTGGCTACACCTTC
TRBJ2-3 19 NA TRBV5-5 NA CASSLRGRTLVSNTDTQYF TGTGCCAGCAGCTTGCGAGGACGCACCCTGGTCTCAAACACAGATACGCAGTATTTT
TRBJ2-7 11 NA TRBV7-9 NA CASSRSGEQYF TGTGCCAGCAGCCGGTCGGGAGAGCAGTACTTC
TRBJ2-7 15 NA TRBV23-1 NA CASSQIGQNIYEQYF TGCGCCAGCAGTCAGATAGGACAGAATATCTACGAGCAGTACTTC
TRBJ2-3 12 few TRBV28 NA CASAWGADTQYF TGTGCCAGTGCGTGGGGGGCAGATACGCAGTATTTT
TRBJ2-7 12 few TRBV12-5 TRBD1 CARWTGSHEQYF TGTGCTAGATGGACAGGGAGCCACGAGCAGTACTTC
TRBJ2-7 15 few TRBV6-5 NA CASSYSGSQPWEQYF TGTGCCAGCAGTTACTCCGGGTCCCAACCGTGGGAGCAGTACTTC
TRBJ1-1 16 NA TRBV29-1 TRBD1 CSVSPGQGRGDTEAFF TGCAGCGTTTCCCCTGGACAGGGGAGGGGTGACACTGAAGCTTTCTTT
TRBJ2-7 14 many TRBV7-6 TRBD1 CASSAGTGAYEQYF TGTGCCAGCAGCGCCGGGACAGGGGCCTACGAGCAGTACTTC
TRBJ1-1 14 few TRBV5-1 NA CASSLDRVSTEAFF TGCGCCAGCAGCCTGGATCGGGTGAGCACTGAAGCTTTCTTT
TRBJ2-5 15 few TRBV20-1 TRBD1 CSARNRDSTQETQYF TGCAGTGCTAGGAACCGGGACAGTACACAAGAGACCCAGTACTTC
TRBJ1-2 15 few TRBV4-1 NA CASSPQVGFERGYTF TGCGCCAGCAGCCCGCAAGTGGGGTTCGAGAGGGGCTACACCTTC
TRBJ2-5 14 few TRBV7-6 NA CASSLFGGQQTQYF TGTGCCAGCAGCTTATTTGGCGGACAGCAAACCCAGTACTTC
TRBJ1-1 15 few TRBV20-1 NA CSARDFQGYGTEAFF TGCAGTGCTAGAGATTTCCAGGGGTATGGGACTGAAGCTTTCTTT
TRBJ2-1 12 few TRBV29-1 TRBD1 CSVEGQGHEQFF TGCAGCGTTGAGGGACAGGGCCATGAGCAGTTCTTC
TRBJ2-4 15 many TRBV7-9 TRBD2 CASSPKGTSFPIQYF TGTGCCAGCAGCCCGAAAGGGACTAGCTTTCCCATTCAGTACTTC
TRBJ1-5 15 few TRBV10-3 NA CAIREGGVGNQPQHF TGTGCCATCCGAGAGGGGGGGGTAGGCAATCAGCCCCAGCATTTT
TRBJ2-5 14 few TRBV7-9 TRBD2 CASSRLAGKETQYF TGTGCCAGCAGTCGACTAGCGGGCAAAGAGACCCAGTACTTC
TRBJ2-3 18 few TRBV12-3/TRBV12-4 TRBD1 CASRSQPTGASIGDTQYF TGTGCCAGCAGATCACAACCGACAGGGGCGAGTATAGGAGATACGCAGTATTTT